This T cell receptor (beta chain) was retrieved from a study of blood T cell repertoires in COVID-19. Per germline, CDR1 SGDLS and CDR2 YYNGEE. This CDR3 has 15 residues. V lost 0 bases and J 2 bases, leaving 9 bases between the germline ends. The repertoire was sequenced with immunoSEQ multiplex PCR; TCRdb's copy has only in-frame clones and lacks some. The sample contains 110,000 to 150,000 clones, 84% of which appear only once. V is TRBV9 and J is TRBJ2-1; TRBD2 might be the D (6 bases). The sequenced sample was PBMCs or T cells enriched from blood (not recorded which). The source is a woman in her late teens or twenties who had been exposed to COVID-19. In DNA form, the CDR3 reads TGTGCCAGCAGCGTAGTTGCGGGACCCTACAATGAGCAGTTCTTC. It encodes CASSVVAGPYNEQFF.